This T cell receptor (beta chain) is from a study of human T cells and chemical hapten exposure (dated by TCRdb to the early 2020s). Broadly, across the study: For sensitization, 2% DPC in acetone was applied to a 2 cm by 2 cm area of upper inner arm skin. Throughout the approximately 24-week study period, patients were also given weekly therapeutic DPC doses on the scalp. Patch testing was done on the upper back using Finn chambers containing 0.01% DPC, and results were scored after 6 days according to International Contact Dermatitis Research Group standards. Most of the patients in the cohort were female, and the cohort covered alopecia areata with under or over 50% scalp involvement, alopecia totalis and alopecia universalis. The libraries were sequenced as a pool, and the TCR yield per sample differed mostly because of small variations in library volumes within the pool. Peripheral blood TCR repertoire changes were tracked in vivo in alopecia patients during primary and secondary sensitization to the hapten diphenylcyclopropenone (DPC). Blood samples were taken from patients before sensitization (week 0) and then at 2, 6 and about 24 weeks after DPC sensitization. Roughly 30 alopecia patients provided blood for TCR sequencing at one to four time points (pre-sensitization, 2, 6 and 24 weeks).

In regard to this clonotype: This clone's antigen is unknown. No per-base quality is available; no much larger clone lies one base away.

Broader findings and caveats from the paper: The number of TCRs above 1 in 1000 frequency did not change with DPC sensitization; there was no evidence of global repertoire structure alterations. Patch test score correlated positively with the number of PT1 expanded TCRs, reaching significance at thresholds 8, 16 and 32 but not at 4. Because all patients had alopecia, a presumed autoimmune disease, the immune response of the patients might differ from that of healthy individuals. Expanded TCRs formed significantly more large CDR3 similarity clusters than pre-sensitization or healthy control sets, consistent with antigen-driven responses. After repeated subsampling, the strength of the expansion versus patch-test correlation and the threshold at which it became significant changed.

Library creation used RACE. The instrument was a NextSeq 500. Library preparation attached unique molecular identifiers to individual cDNA molecules for quantitative, reproducible TCR counting. For every blood RNA sample, sequencing covered both the TCR alpha and TCR beta chains. Per the source publication's procedure: A median of roughly 100,000 TCRs per sample was observed, with a range of 23,224 to 690,600. V, J and CDR3 annotation of the TCR reads was performed with the Decombinator software suite. For PS versus PT1 abundance plots, all samples were subsampled to the same number of TCRs (28,000). Expanded TCRs were defined as absent before sensitization and observed at least eight times at the 2-week time point. TCRdb's own reprocessing of the public reads used fastp at Q25 and MiXCR and kept productive beta chains. For every CDR3 protein sequence, its rows merge into one entry that carries the most common genes and DNA. In this record, the V and J calls reflect TCRdb's handling and not the investigators' own analysis. Across this sample there are roughly 360,000 distinct CDR3 sequences, with roughly 4.8% seen only once. The ten largest clonotypes hold 2% to 2.5% of the sample.

From the germline V gene (reference sequence), CDR1 is DFQATT and CDR2 is SNEGSKA. Trimming leaves V shorter by 0 bases and J shorter by 5 bases, with the junction holding 6 bases beyond the gene matches. Measured from the cysteine to the phenylalanine, the CDR3 is 15 residues long. The retained sequence is limited to the CDR3, 45 bases, with the frame set at the first base. Interpreted using the paper, the time point label stands for: patch test 1, 2 weeks after DPC sensitization. The treatment or condition label for this specimen denotes: therapeutic diphenylcyclopropenone sensitization with weekly scalp DPC. Blood at each patch-test visit was drawn before the patch test was applied. Patients were eligible if aged 18 to 70, diagnosed with alopecia and judged suitable for DPC therapy, and pregnant patients were excluded. Total RNA was extracted from unfractionated whole blood that had been collected in Tempus Blood RNA tubes.

Material: whole blood, obtained in connection with sensitization to the hapten diphenylcyclopropenone (DPC). The sequence derives from a woman between 45 and 65 years old with alopecia areata. Some clones in this sample may be carry-over from other donors' samples. Rearrangement joined TRBV20-1 to TRBJ1-1, and 10 junctional nucleotides match TRBD1. The CDR3 region has the sequence CSARDLGTGATEAFF. The sequenced DNA is TGCAGTGCTAGAGATCTTGGGACAGGGGCTACTGAAGCTTTCTTT.